The TCR beta chain under discussion was sequenced for a study of beta chain features in type 1 diabetes (dated by TCRdb to between 2017 and 2018). Regarding the complete study: Mean age, gender distribution, total cell number and subset yield were not different between patients and healthy donors. A total of around 100 million sorted cells were examined across all samples, and RNA yield correlated strongly with the number of cells per subset. In the study, TCRB repertoires of sorted circulating CD4+ T cell subsets from recently diagnosed type 1 diabetes patients were compared with those of matched healthy donors. Naive and central memory subsets were obtained from all 30 or so donors, but regulatory and stem cell-like memory subsets were isolated from only 8 patients and roughly eight healthy donors. General study outcomes and caveats: PCR may preferentially amplify shorter templates, but because patient and control samples were amplified and corrected together, any resulting skew would affect both groups equally. Because cDNA rather than genomic DNA was sequenced, highly expressing activated cells could have been over-represented, although no difference in activation and CD3 levels was found between groups. A moderate but significant shortening of TCRB CDR3 length was observed in type 1 diabetes patients in all four CD4+ subsets. HLA sub-analyses involved small numbers of individuals, so any influence of HLA type on TCRB rearrangement remained unresolved. Naive, central memory and regulatory TCRB repertoires appeared to be more similar among patients than among healthy donors. Fewer insertions and more nucleotide deletions at VDJ recombination sites were observed in patients with type 1 diabetes, implying thymic rearrangement abnormalities.

To note about this clone: It has no known antigen specificity. The junction does not match germline at one end; this may be a read error.

Each donor gave one peripheral blood draw, roughly 120 mL on average, collected into heparinised tubes. A BD FACSAria II was used to sort naive, central memory, regulatory and stem cell-like memory CD4+ T cells with a panel that included CD45RO, CCR7, CD25, CD127, CD95 and CD27. A purity above 95% was achieved for all sorted populations. PBMCs were isolated right away by Lymphoprep density gradient centrifugation and were stained directly, without culture. To minimize batch effects, samples were stained and sorted in pairs, one healthy donor with one patient per experiment. All of the isolated RNA was reverse transcribed with the High Capacity cDNA Reverse Transcription Kit, so expressed TCRB transcripts were sequenced. Deep immunoSEQ sequencing was performed on naive, central memory and regulatory T cell samples, with an average of around 3.5 million total reads per sample. After sorted cells were lysed in RLT buffer, RNA was extracted with DNase-treated RNeasy Micro or Mini kits, with the choice depending on cell number. To prevent cross-contamination, each cell subset was processed individually, whereas patient and healthy donor samples were processed jointly. TCRB sequences were amplified from cDNA with the immunoSEQ multiplex PCR, producing 87-bp fragments spanning the CDR3 region. Sequencing of the amplicons was performed on the Illumina HiSeq platform. As for how the authors treated the data: Synthetic template baselines were used to correct PCR bias computationally, reads within Hamming distance 2 were collapsed together, and singletons that could not be merged were discarded. Reads were aligned to IMGT to assign V, D and J genes, CDR3 length, and insertions or deletions at six rearrangement sites. Within each subset, clonotype counts were normalized to the number of sorted cells before true diversity and Gini coefficients were calculated with the tcR R package. The overlap coefficient, calculated on TCRB nucleotide sequences, was used to quantify repertoire sharing. As a proxy for the pre-selection repertoire, out-of-frame TCRB sequences from naive cells were analyzed. The immuneACCESS repertoire file appears here via TCRdb, limited to in-frame rearrangements. These files lack a portion of the clones; in checked studies, under half of the deficit traces to unresolved V genes, and the cause of the others is not known. From that table come the V and J calls and clone size; the DNA was used to work out D and trimming. Counted in this sample were 350,000 to 400,000 clones; over 12% of them appeared once. The ten largest clones capture 0.019% of the sample.

Sequences GTSNPN (CDR1) and SVGIG (CDR2) are obtained from the germline V gene (reference sequence). CDR3 length: 13 amino acids, cysteine to phenylalanine. The only DNA kept is the CDR3, 39 bases in frame from the first base. The sample consisted of naive CD4+ T cells from blood. The cell subset or site label corresponds to: true naive CD4+ T cells. The sequence joins TRBV30 to TRBJ1-1; TRBD1 is possibly the D segment (5 matching bases). The TCR originated in a woman aged 18-29 years in good health. The nucleotide sequence is given as TGTGCCTGGAGTTTTCAGGGTAAAGTCGTAATGATTTTT. Its protein product is CAWSFQGKVVMIF.